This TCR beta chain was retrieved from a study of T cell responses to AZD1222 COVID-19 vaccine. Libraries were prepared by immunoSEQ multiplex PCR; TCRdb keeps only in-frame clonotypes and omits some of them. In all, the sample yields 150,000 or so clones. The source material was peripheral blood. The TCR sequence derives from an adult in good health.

The CDR3 DNA follows: TGTGCCAGCAGGATCTCACGGGGACAGGCGTCTGGGGAGCAGTACTTC. This encodes CASRISRGQASGEQYF. The chain links TRBV2 to TRBJ2-7, with 8 bases fitting TRBD1. The CDR3 covers 16 residues. CDR1 is SNHLY and CDR2 is FYNNEI in the germline V gene. The ends lost 6 bases at V and 7 bases at J; junction bases unmatched: 17.